What follows are 15 T cell receptor beta chains derived from one specimen sequenced in a study of shared clonotypes between healthy human individuals. Data came from immunoSEQ multiplex PCR; TCRdb stores just in-frame clones and leaves some out. The sample contains some 2.1 million clones, just under 95% of which appear only once. Terminally differentiated effector memory CD45RA+ cells were left out of the naive CD8 fraction, which was CD45RO-negative and positively selected for CCR7. The sequenced sample consisted of naive CD8+ T cells from PBMCs. Receptors were obtained from a man aged 18 to 30 in good health. Some clones in this sample may be carry-over from other donors' samples.

The chain carries TRBV5-1 and TRBJ1-1; D might be TRBD1 (6 bases). The CDR3 totals 13 residues. Germline values: CDR1 SGHRS, CDR2 YFSETQ. Deletions cut 7 bases from V and 3 bases from J, with 13 bases between. The CDR3 is CASAERGDTEAFF. In DNA, the CDR3 is TGCGCCAGCGCGGAAAGGGGGGACACTGAAGCTTTCTTT.

The V and J genes are TRBV7-9 and TRBJ2-6; TRBD1 matches 7 bases. Germline V CDR1 and CDR2: SEHNR, FQNEAQ (reference sequence). This CDR3 has 18 amino acids. V was pared by 5 bases and J by 0 bases, with 10 bases of the junction left unmatched. This CDR3 reads CASSRPGTEDSGANVLTF. DNA for the CDR3: TGTGCCAGCAGCCGCCCGGGGACAGAGGACTCTGGGGCCAACGTCCTGACTTTC.

This clone was recorded only once. Other DNA variants within this sample encode the same CDR3. The V gene is TRBV5-6, the J gene TRBJ2-7; D is uncertain. The CDR3 runs 13 residues. Germline CDR1 SGHDT, CDR2 YYEEEE. Trimming stripped 2 bases from V and 0 bases from J, with 6 bases between. CDR3 in amino acids: CASSFRSSYEQYF. The CDR3 DNA follows: TGTGCCAGCAGCTTTCGGAGCTCCTACGAGCAGTACTTC.

This clone was detected a few times. This sequence joins TRBV12-5 and TRBJ1-1; D may be TRBD1 (5 bases). V shed 5 bases and J shed 0 bases, with 10 bases lying between them. The CDR3 covers 14 residues. The germline gives CDR1 LGHNT, CDR2 FRNRAP. CDR3 loop: CASGHGTVNTEAFF. CDR3 DNA: TGTGCTAGTGGTCACGGGACGGTGAACACTGAAGCTTTCTTT. The full variable domain, its missing parts supplied by reference TRBV12-5 and TRBJ1-1, is DARVTQTPRHKVTEMGQEVTMRCQPILGHNTVFWYRQTMMQGLELLAYFRNRAPLDDSGMPKDRFSAEMPDATLATLKIQPSEPRDSAVYFCASGHGTVNTEAFFGQGTRLTVV.

The V gene is TRBV7-2, the J gene TRBJ2-1, with 11 bases that match TRBD2. The V and J ends lost 6 bases and 7 bases, in that order; junction bases with no gene match: 11. The CDR3 has 16 residues. Germline V gene lookup returns CDR1 SGHTA and CDR2 FQGNSA. The CDR3 nucleotides read TGTGCCAGCAGTTTGCTTCGAGCTAGCGGGGGGAATGAGCAGTTCTTC. Protein: CASSLLRASGGNEQFF.

The CDR3 loop reads CASSLFTLGELSSTDTQYF. CDR3 DNA sequence: TGTGCCAGCAGCTTATTTACTCTGGGGGAGCTATCTAGCACAGATACGCAGTATTTT. The gene calls are TRBV11-2 and TRBJ2-3; D assignment may be TRBD1 or TRBD2 (5 bases each). Trimming took off 2 bases at V and 0 bases at J, with 21 bases between the two ends. The CDR3 contains 19 residues. Germline V gene data show CDR1 as SGHAT and CDR2 as FQNNGV.

The rearrangement links TRBV5-8 to TRBJ1-5, with D unresolved. V shed 1 base and J shed 0 bases, with 11 bases lying between them. Germline CDR1 SGHTS, CDR2 YDEGEE. The CDR3 sequence is 16 residues long. The CDR3 is CASSLRREYSNQPQHF. As DNA, the CDR3 is TGTGCCAGCAGCTTGCGGAGGGAATATAGCAATCAGCCCCAGCATTTT.

The rearrangement uses TRBV30 and TRBJ1-1; D unresolved. This CDR3 comprises 13 residues. Germline-derived CDR1 and CDR2 are GTSNPN and SVGIG (reference sequence). The V and J ends lost 0 bases and 11 bases respectively, with 16 bases between them. CDR3 sequence (DNA): TGTGCCTGGAGTGTAGGCGGGCGGGCTGGGGCTTTCTTT. Translated: CAWSVGGRAGAFF.

V is TRBV9 and J is TRBJ2-7; possibly TRBD2 for D (5 bases). Trimming removed 7 bases from V and 6 bases from J, with 8 bases in between. CDR3 size: 10 residues. Germline CDR1 SGDLS, CDR2 YYNGEE. Here the CDR3 reads CASEGSEQYF. The CDR3, as DNA: TGTGCCAGCGAGGGATCCGAGCAGTACTTC.

The table lists this clone with a count of one. The CDR3 region has the DNA TGTGCCATCAGTGCCGACAGGGTAGGGGTCAGGAATGAGCAGTTCTTC. The encoded protein is CAISADRVGVRNEQFF. The chain carries TRBV10-3 and TRBJ2-1, with TRBD1 identical over 7 bases. The CDR3 extends over 16 amino acids. Germline V gene lookup returns CDR1 ENHRY and CDR2 SYGVKD. The J segment lost 7 bases and the V segment lost 4 bases, leaving 13 bases of the junction unmatched.

This chain connects TRBV6-6 to TRBJ1-1, with unresolved D. There are 14 residues in the CDR3. The V and J ends lost 6 bases and 0 bases respectively, with 11 bases between them. Germline CDR1 and CDR2: MNHNY and SVGAGI (reference sequence). The CDR3 coding sequence is TGTGCCAGCAGGGAGCCGAGGCTGAACACTGAAGCTTTCTTT. Protein sequence: CASREPRLNTEAFF.

The rearrangement uses TRBV6-7 and TRBJ2-7, with 10 bases aligning to TRBD2. TRBV6-7 is designated an ORF whose function remains uncertain. Unmatched junction bases numbered 23, after V lost 0 bases and J lost 3 bases. CDR3 length equals 22 residues. CDR3 residues: CASSYSPKPGEREGRTNYEQYF. CDR3 bases: TGTGCCAGCAGTTACTCGCCAAAGCCGGGGGAGCGGGAGGGTCGAACTAACTACGAGCAGTACTTC.

Regarding this clone: Other DNA sequences of this sample code for an identical CDR3. The chain has TRBV19 and TRBJ2-7; 12 bases align to TRBD2. This CDR3 has 15 residues. Unmatched junction bases numbered 9, after V lost 5 bases and J lost 7 bases. The V gene's germline CDR1 is LNHDA and CDR2 SQIVND (reference sequence). This CDR3 is CASSPLAGGPEEQYF. CDR3 in DNA: TGTGCCAGTAGTCCCCTAGCGGGAGGGCCGGAGGAGCAGTACTTC.

As to this clone: With only one base between it and a far larger clone, this is likely a read error. This chain joins TRBV6-1 and TRBJ2-2, with D perhaps TRBD1 (6 bases). Per germline, CDR1 MNHNS and CDR2 SASEGT. The ends were cut back, 3 bases at V and 4 bases at J, with 6 bases in the middle. This CDR3 comprises 13 residues. This CDR3 is CASSDRGTGELFF. CDR3 in DNA: TGTGCCAGCAGTGACAGGGGCACCGGGGAGCTGTTTTTT.

This clone came up once. The chain is built from TRBV5-1 and TRBJ2-7; 10 nucleotides agree with TRBD2. J was trimmed by 2 bases and V by 2 bases; bases with no gene match: 7. The CDR3 runs to 16 residues. Germline CDR1 and CDR2: SGHRS and YFSETQ. The CDR3 protein is CASSFRTSGTPYEQYF. The CDR3 DNA follows: TGCGCCAGCAGCTTTCGGACTAGCGGAACTCCCTACGAGCAGTACTTC.